This T cell receptor (beta chain) comes out of a study of metastatic and nonmetastatic thyroid tumors. For the study at large: From malignant and benign thyroid patients, repertoires in blood and in tumor or nodule tissue were compared.

The sample holds a few counts of this clone. What it binds is unknown. Study-wide findings and caveats: The study reportedly found significantly higher TCR beta diversity in malignant thyroid tumors than benign nodules, in blood and tumor.

Each patient went into thyroid surgery without having received any treatment. The CDR3 contains 18 residues. V was clipped by 6 bases and J by 14 bases; unmatched bases: 21. Germline loops: CDR1 MNHEY, CDR2 SVGAGI. Authors' analysis steps: The study took CDR3 differences across clinicopathological groups and made a distant-metastasis classifier for papillary thyroid cancer from them. With MiXCR, TCRdb reprocessed the PCR reads. What appears here as the V and J calls and clone size reflects TCRdb's work, not the paper's. The data show around 65,000 clones, 12% to 15% seen once. The specimen sequenced was blood. This receptor was identified in a male donor with papillary thyroid cancer or a benign thyroid nodule (not recorded which). Some clones in this sample may be carry-over from other donors' samples. This sequence joins TRBV6-5 and TRBJ2-2, with TRBD2 identical over 13 bases. CDR3 residues: CASRTGLAGAENTVDLFF. CDR3 sequence (DNA): TGTGCCAGCAGGACAGGACTAGCGGGAGCGGAAAACACCGTGGATCTGTTTTTT.